The source of this T cell receptor (beta chain) is a study of blood T cells in healthy people across ages. The study, taken as a whole, reports: Diversity of TCR beta per million T cells declined in a roughly linear way with age.

Concerning this clonotype itself: What it binds is unknown.

PCR was performed a second time for about 7 to 11 cycles using a sample-barcoded 5' primer and a J-beta primer mix. Each CDR3 protein gets one entry after TCRdb re-called the 5' RACE reads with MiXCR. The sample holds roughly 800,000 distinct CDR3 sequences; roughly 64% are singletons and the top ten take about 20%. In germline, CDR1 is SGHAT, CDR2 FQNNGV. The CDR3 is 13 amino acids. V lost 10 bases, J lost 10 bases, and 13 bases stayed unmatched. The sequence was obtained from a man aged 25 to 45 in good health. Source material: blood. The chain links TRBV11-2 to TRBJ2-1, with 7 bases aligning to TRBD1. CDR3 sequence: CATGQGTAWEQFF. As DNA, the CDR3 is TGTGCCACCGGCCAGGGGACAGCATGGGAGCAGTTCTTC.